The 26 T cell receptor beta chains given below trace back to one sample, sequenced in a study of blood T cell repertoires in COVID-19. Sequencing was performed with immunoSEQ multiplex PCR; in TCRdb, only in-frame clones are kept and a portion is missing. The data show some 310,000 clones, 90% seen once. Specimen: peripheral blood. These receptors all come from a woman aged 40 to 50 with COVID-19, enrolled during active disease.

The sample holds a few counts of this clone. The J gene is TRBJ1-2, the V gene TRBV28; D might be TRBD1 (5 bases). The CDR3 consists of 13 residues. Germline assignment: CDR1 MDHEN and CDR2 SYDVKM. V was trimmed by 6 bases and J by 4 bases, leaving 12 bases between them. Here the CDR3 reads CASRRWGVYGYTF. The CDR3 nucleotides are TGTGCCAGCAGGCGGTGGGGGGTCTATGGCTACACCTTC.

The rearrangement joins TRBV18 to TRBJ1-3, with D perhaps TRBD1 (5 bases). V lost 3 bases to trimming and J lost 0 bases, with 15 bases between them. This CDR3 comprises 17 residues. Germline-derived CDR1 and CDR2 are KGHSH and LQKENI. The CDR3 region is CASSPRSDTLSGNTIYF. The CDR3 nucleotides are TGTGCCAGCTCACCCCGGTCGGACACCCTCTCTGGAAACACCATATATTTT.

With regard to this clone: The junction differs from germline at one of its ends, possibly a read error. The rearrangement links TRBV27 to TRBJ2-7; D is perhaps TRBD2 (7 bases). The CDR3 runs to 16 residues. Germline V gene lookup returns CDR1 MNHEY and CDR2 SMNVEV (reference sequence). The CDR3 region is CASSPSELATGNTPNF. CDR3 sequence (DNA): TGTGCCAGCAGTCCTTCCGAACTAGCGACAGGCAACACACCAAACTTC.

The chain employs TRBV3-1 (or the pseudogene TRBV3-2) and TRBJ1-1, with D unresolved. The CDR3 covers 14 residues. Trimming cost V 0 bases and J 1 base, with 6 bases left between them. Per the germline V gene, CDR1 is LGHDT and CDR2 is YNNKEL (reference sequence). In DNA, the CDR3 is TGTGCCAGCAGCCAAGAACTCCCGAACACTGAAGCTTTCTTT. It specifies CASSQELPNTEAFF.

The chain employs TRBV27 and TRBJ1-5; TRBD1 agrees at 9 bases. Germline values: CDR1 MNHEY, CDR2 SMNVEV (reference sequence). This CDR3 is 16 amino acids long. V was clipped by 5 bases and J by 3 bases; unmatched bases: 8. CDR3 in amino acids: CASSPGTGSINQPQHF. The DNA of the CDR3 is TGTGCCAGCAGTCCCGGGACAGGGTCTATCAATCAGCCCCAGCATTTT.

V is TRBV7-2 and J is TRBJ1-4, with TRBD1 matching 9 bases. V lost 4 bases, J lost 11 bases, and 11 bases stayed unmatched. The CDR3 is made up of 15 amino acids. Germline V gene sequence: CDR1 SGHTA, CDR2 FQGNSA. The CDR3 sequence: CASSSYRDREWKLFF. The CDR3 DNA reads as TGTGCCAGCAGCTCCTACCGGGACAGGGAGTGGAAACTGTTTTTT.

The chain has TRBV27 and TRBJ2-5, with D perhaps matching TRBD2 (5 bases). The CDR3 sequence is 15 residues long. The ends were cut back, 4 bases at V and 2 bases at J, with 14 bases in the middle. The germline gives CDR1 MNHEY, CDR2 SMNVEV (reference sequence). The CDR3 sequence is CASSSWAGNQETQYF. As DNA, the CDR3 is TGTGCCAGCAGTTCCTGGGCGGGCAATCAAGAGACCCAGTACTTC.

CDR3 nucleotide sequence: TGTGCCAGCAGCCCCCGCGGGAGCTCCTACAATGAGCAGTTCTTC. It encodes CASSPRGSSYNEQFF. The V call is TRBV9, the J call TRBJ2-1; 7 bases are a match to TRBD2. Trimming took 4 bases from V and 0 from J; bases not matched to a gene: 4. The CDR3 extends over 15 amino acids. Germline lookup yields CDR1 SGDLS and CDR2 YYNGEE.

This chain connects TRBV19 to TRBJ1-1; 8 bases agree with TRBD1. Germline V CDR1 and CDR2: LNHDA, SQIVND (reference sequence). V lost 10 bases, J lost 0 bases, and 16 bases stayed unmatched. This CDR3 is built from 17 residues. This CDR3 is CATQDRAGPPMNTEAFF. The CDR3, as DNA: TGTGCCACCCAGGACAGGGCCGGGCCGCCGATGAACACTGAAGCTTTCTTT. Full variable domain (missing parts from reference TRBV19 and TRBJ1-1): DGGITQSPKYLFRKEGQNVTLSCEQNLNHDAMYWYRQDPGQGLRLIYYSQIVNDFQKGDIAEGYSVSREKKESFPLTVTSAQKNPTAFYLCATQDRAGPPMNTEAFFGQGTRLTVV.

This clone was recorded once. The CDR3 DNA sequence: TGTGCCAGCAGCTTATTGGGACAGGGGGCAACTAATGAAAAACTGTTTTTT. Translated, it gives CASSLLGQGATNEKLFF. The chain joins TRBV7-2 to TRBJ1-4, with 11 bases lining up with TRBD1. This CDR3 has 17 residues. The germline V gene has CDR1 SGHTA and CDR2 FQGNSA. V dropped 2 bases and J dropped 0; count of bases not matched to a gene: 2.

The chain joins TRBV28 to TRBJ2-7, with TRBD1 matching over 7 bases. CDR1 and CDR2 from the germline V gene are MDHEN and SYDVKM. V lost 6 bases and J lost 6; bases outside the gene matches: 11. There are 14 residues in the CDR3. CDR3 DNA: TGTGCCAGCAGATCTCCGGGACAGCTTGCCGAGCAGTACTTC. It encodes CASRSPGQLAEQYF.

CDR3 sequence reads: CASSLDTYNSPLHF. As DNA, the CDR3 is TGCGCCAGCAGCTTGGATACTTATAATTCACCCCTCCACTTT. This sequence joins TRBV5-1 and TRBJ1-6, with D uncertain. This CDR3 has 14 amino acids. Trimming removed 0 bases from V and 4 bases from J, with 5 bases in between. Germline V gene data show CDR1 as SGHRS and CDR2 as YFSETQ. Together with reference TRBV5-1 and TRBJ1-6, the CDR3 gives the full variable domain: KAGVTQTPRYLIKTRGQQVTLSCSPISGHRSVSWYQQTPGQGLQFLFEYFSETQRNKGNFPGRFSGRQFSNSRSEMNVSTLELGDSALYLCASSLDTYNSPLHFGNGTRLTVT.

The sample holds a few counts of this clone. CDR3 residues: CASSLTPLNTEAFF. CDR3 DNA: TGTGCCAGCAGTTTGACACCTTTGAACACTGAAGCTTTCTTT. V gene TRBV6-4 combines with J gene TRBJ1-1; D unclear. Trimming cost V 5 bases and J 0 bases, with 10 bases left between them. CDR1 MRHNA and CDR2 SNTAGT come from the germline V gene. The CDR3 consists of 14 residues.

V is TRBV7-2 and J is TRBJ2-3; TRBD2 matches at 14 bases. The CDR3 consists of 18 residues. V dropped 5 bases and J dropped 2; count of bases not matched to a gene: 9. Germline V lookup: CDR1 SGHTA, CDR2 FQGNSA. The CDR3: CASSAGTSGGLPTDTQYF. The CDR3 coding sequence is TGTGCCAGCAGCGCGGGGACTAGCGGGGGACTCCCCACAGATACGCAGTATTTT. Supplemented by reference TRBV7-2 and TRBJ2-3, the full variable domain reads GAGVSQSPSNKVTEKGKDVELRCDPISGHTALYWYRQSLGQGLEFLIYFQGNSAPDKSGLPSDRFSAERTGGSVSTLTIQRTQQEDSAVYLCASSAGTSGGLPTDTQYFGPGTRLTVL.

The chain employs TRBV29-1 and TRBJ2-3; 7 nucleotides match TRBD2. The germline V gene encodes CDR1 SQVTM and CDR2 ANQGSEA. Trimming took 4 bases from V and 4 from J; bases not matched to a gene: 2. This CDR3 comprises 12 residues. The CDR3 protein is CSVGGGADTQYF. DNA of the CDR3: TGCAGCGTTGGTGGGGGGGCAGATACGCAGTATTTT.

The chain has TRBV13 and TRBJ2-1; D may be TRBD2 (5 bases). The V end was cut by 2 bases, the J end by 0 bases, with 11 bases between. Germline V lookup: CDR1 PRHDT, CDR2 FYEKMQ (reference sequence). The CDR3 runs 16 residues. CDR3: CASSLFGDSSYNEQFF. In DNA form, the CDR3 reads TGTGCCAGCAGCTTATTCGGGGATAGCTCCTACAATGAGCAGTTCTTC.

There are a few counts of this clone. V is TRBV28 and J is TRBJ1-4; D not resolved. The CDR3 extends over 14 amino acids. V lost 5 bases and J 4 bases, leaving 11 bases between the germline ends. Germline V gene sequence: CDR1 MDHEN, CDR2 SYDVKM. CDR3 sequence reads: CASSPRASNEKLFF. The CDR3 coding sequence is TGTGCCAGCAGTCCGCGGGCCAGTAATGAAAAACTGTTTTTT.

V usage is TRBV27 and J usage is TRBJ1-5, with D possibly matching TRBD1 (6 bases). CDR1 MNHEY and CDR2 SMNVEV come from the germline V gene (reference sequence). The V end lost 5 bases, the J end lost 9 bases, and 17 bases lay between the germline ends. The CDR3 is 14 residues long. CDR3 DNA sequence: TGTGCCAGCAGTCCTCAGGGGAATGTACGGCCCCAGCATTTT. Amino acid sequence: CASSPQGNVRPQHF.

The chain recombines TRBV20-1 with TRBJ1-1; D remains unclear. In germline, CDR1 is DFQATT, CDR2 SNEGSKA (reference sequence). Trimming left V 0 bases short and J 7 bases short, with 6 bases between. The CDR3 loop spans 11 amino acids. CDR3 amino acids: CSARDSSEAFF. CDR3 DNA: TGCAGTGCTAGAGATTCCAGTGAAGCTTTCTTT.

This clone has just one count. The chain employs TRBV28 and TRBJ1-2, with a tentative D call TRBD1 (6 bases). The germline CDR1 and CDR2 sequences are MDHEN and SYDVKM. V lost 2 bases, J lost 6 bases, and 13 bases lay in between. This CDR3 is 14 amino acids long. CDR3 in amino acids: CASSLGPRDNGYTF. The CDR3 DNA is TGTGCCAGCAGTTTAGGCCCCCGGGACAATGGCTACACCTTC.

The chain couples TRBV28 to TRBJ1-2; D might be TRBD1 (5 bases). The CDR3 runs to 12 residues. The V gene lost 6 bases and the J gene lost 8 bases, with 13 bases spanning the gap. The germline V gene has CDR1 MDHEN and CDR2 SYDVKM. CDR3 coding DNA: TGTGCCAGCAGCCTAGGGGCGAAGGGCTACACCTTC. Translation gives CASSLGAKGYTF.

V is TRBV9 and J is TRBJ1-6; D is possibly TRBD1 (5 bases). The CDR3 has 13 residues. Looked up from germline, CDR1 is SGDLS and CDR2 is YYNGEE. The germline V and J ends were trimmed by 4 bases and 8 bases, with 10 bases remaining between them. The CDR3 loop is CASSPSGDSPLHF. CDR3 in DNA: TGTGCCAGCAGCCCCTCGGGGGATTCACCCCTCCACTTT.

This chain joins TRBV27 and TRBJ1-5; possible D gene TRBD1, 5 bases. The ends were cut back, 6 bases at V and 3 bases at J, with 12 bases in the middle. CDR1 MNHEY and CDR2 SMNVEV come from the germline V gene (reference sequence). The CDR3 totals 14 residues. The CDR3 reads CASRSRQINQPQHF. Here the CDR3 DNA reads TGTGCCAGCAGAAGCCGACAGATCAATCAGCCCCAGCATTTT.

V usage is TRBV27 and J usage is TRBJ1-3; 9 bases are shared with TRBD1. CDR1 MNHEY and CDR2 SMNVEV come from the germline V gene (reference sequence). The CDR3 is 14 amino acids. V lost 6 bases and J lost 2; bases outside the gene matches: 2. Here the CDR3 DNA reads TGTGCCAGCAGCCACAGGGGGCCTGGAAACACCATATATTTT. Its protein product is CASSHRGPGNTIYF.

The V call is TRBV2, the J call TRBJ1-1; 8 nucleotides line up with TRBD1. The CDR3 has 15 residues. Trimming removed 4 bases from V and 3 bases from J; junction bases left unmatched: 7. Germline V CDR1 and CDR2: SNHLY, FYNNEI. CDR3 protein: CASSAQLTGDTEAFF. The CDR3 DNA is TGTGCCAGCAGTGCCCAGTTGACAGGGGACACTGAAGCTTTCTTT.

This chain links TRBV7-2 with TRBJ2-7, with 10 bases identical to TRBD2. With 5 bases clipped from V and 0 bases from J, the junction kept 16 bases outside the gene matches. Germline values: CDR1 SGHTA, CDR2 FQGNSA. The CDR3 spans 19 residues. The DNA of the CDR3 is TGTGCCAGCAGCAACCCTTTAAGACTAGCGGGCTTACGCTCCTACGAGCAGTACTTC. Protein: CASSNPLRLAGLRSYEQYF.